This entry lists 30 T cell receptor beta chains sequenced from one sample in a study of naive CD8 T cells in extremely preterm neonates. Deliveries were elective term cesareans at about 37-41 weeks, with no labor or membrane rupture. The repertoire was sequenced with immunoSEQ multiplex PCR; TCRdb's copy has only in-frame clones and lacks some. Among under 9,500 clones listed, about 90% were seen once. The sample was naive CD8+ T cells from cord blood. The receptor source for this set is a newborn in good health.

CDR3 DNA: TGCGCCAGCAGCCAAGACCGAGGAGCAGGCAACACCAGGGGCTCGTTCTTC. It is translated as CASSQDRGAGNTRGSFF. The chain has TRBV4-1 and TRBJ2-1, with D possibly TRBD1 on 6 matching bases. Germline CDR1 is MGHRA and CDR2 is YSYEKL. There are 17 residues in the CDR3. The V end lost 0 bases, the J end lost 15 bases, and 27 bases lay between the germline ends.

The rearrangement joins TRBV5-1 to TRBJ2-5; D not resolved. V lost 0 bases, J lost 1 base, and 7 bases lay in between. Germline values: CDR1 SGHRS, CDR2 YFSETQ. The CDR3 sequence is 14 residues long. CDR3 coding DNA: TGCGCCAGCAGCTTGGATCAGTTCCAAGAGACCCAGTACTTC. Translated: CASSLDQFQETQYF.

V is TRBV14 and J is TRBJ1-2; D might be TRBD1 (6 bases). V was trimmed by 5 bases and J by 2 bases, leaving 9 bases between them. The germline V gene has CDR1 SGHDN and CDR2 FVKESK. This CDR3 contains 13 residues. CDR3 sequence reads: CASSSGTNYGYTF. Written as DNA, the CDR3 is TGTGCCAGCAGCTCCGGGACAAACTATGGCTACACCTTC.

This clone was found a few times. The chain recombines TRBV11-2 with TRBJ2-7; 10 bases agree with TRBD1. The V and J ends lost 1 base and 3 bases, in that order; junction bases with no gene match: 0. This CDR3 has 14 residues. CDR1 is SGHAT and CDR2 is FQNNGV in the germline V gene. CDR3 residues: CASSLGTGGYEQYF. CDR3 DNA: TGTGCCAGCAGCTTAGGGACAGGGGGCTACGAGCAGTACTTC.

This rearrangement joins TRBV7-6 to TRBJ1-2, with 8 bases lining up with TRBD1. CDR3 length: 15 residues. The V and J ends lost 5 bases and 5 bases, in that order; junction bases with no gene match: 10. Germline-derived CDR1 and CDR2 are SGHVS and FNYEAQ. The CDR3: CASSESAGGDYGYTF. In DNA, the CDR3 is TGTGCCAGCAGCGAAAGCGCAGGGGGCGATTATGGCTACACCTTC.

The chain is built from TRBV20-1 and TRBJ2-7; the D is unclear. The CDR3 length is 10 residues. Germline CDR1 DFQATT, CDR2 SNEGSKA (reference sequence). Trimming pared 2 bases from V and 6 bases from J, leaving 5 bases between. CDR3 sequence: CSARSGEQYF. CDR3 nucleotides: TGCAGTGCTAGATCAGGCGAGCAGTACTTC.

V and J are TRBV29-1 and TRBJ1-1; TRBD1 might be the D (5 bases). The CDR3 covers 17 residues. Trimming removed 3 bases at V and 3 bases at J, with 23 bases between. Germline V gives CDR1 SQVTM, CDR2 ANQGSEA. The CDR3, as DNA: TGCAGCGTTGAGCCGATCCCTAGGAAGGGAGGGGACACTGAAGCTTTCTTT. The encoded protein is CSVEPIPRKGGDTEAFF.

This chain uses TRBV4-1 with TRBJ1-1; 7 bases agree with TRBD1. This CDR3 spans 13 amino acids. V lost 5 bases to trimming and J lost 2 bases; unmatched junction nucleotides: 2. Germline V gene lookup returns CDR1 MGHRA and CDR2 YSYEKL. This chain's CDR3 is CASSGDRNTEAFF. The DNA for the CDR3 is TGCGCCAGCAGCGGGGACAGAAACACTGAAGCTTTCTTT.

This chain links TRBV6-5 with TRBJ1-4; 8 nucleotides agree with TRBD1. This CDR3 comprises 12 residues. Germline trimming cut 8 bases from V and 10 bases from J; bases unmatched to any gene: 6. Germline loops: CDR1 MNHEY, CDR2 SVGAGI. CDR3 region: CASRSGGGKLFF. CDR3 nucleotides: TGTGCCAGCCGATCAGGGGGCGGAAAACTGTTTTTT.

The CDR3 coding sequence is TGTGCCAGCAGCCAACGTGGGGGCTCGGGCTATGGCTACACCTTC. Translated: CASSQRGGSGYGYTF. V and J are TRBV5-8 and TRBJ1-2; possible D gene TRBD1, 6 bases. V lost 4 bases and J 4 bases, leaving 17 bases between the germline ends. The CDR3 totals 15 residues. Per germline, CDR1 SGHTS and CDR2 YDEGEE.

The chain links TRBV27 to TRBJ1-4; D possibly corresponds to TRBD1 (6 bases). From germline, CDR1 is MNHEY and CDR2 SMNVEV (reference sequence). CDR3 length: 15 residues. Trimming left V 1 base short and J 3 bases short, with 9 bases between. This CDR3 is CASSLWAGANEKLFF. DNA for the CDR3: TGTGCCAGCAGTTTATGGGCAGGGGCTAATGAAAAACTGTTTTTT.

V usage is TRBV29-1 and J usage is TRBJ2-7; D unresolved. The V and J ends lost 4 bases and 3 bases respectively, with 4 bases between them. Per the germline V gene, CDR1 is SQVTM and CDR2 is ANQGSEA. CDR3 size: 10 residues. The CDR3 DNA reads as TGCAGCGTTGGAGGCTACGAGCAGTACTTC. Its translation is CSVGGYEQYF.

V is TRBV9 and J is TRBJ2-5; the D gene is possibly TRBD2 (7 bases). This CDR3 has 14 residues. Trimming stripped 0 bases from V and 3 bases from J, with 9 bases between. Germline loops: CDR1 SGDLS, CDR2 YYNGEE. This CDR3 reads CASSVGGGEETQYF. The DNA for the CDR3 is TGTGCCAGCAGCGTAGGAGGGGGGGAAGAGACCCAGTACTTC.

This chain connects TRBV4-1 to TRBJ2-7; 11 nucleotides line up with TRBD1. The CDR3 contains 14 residues. V lost 4 bases to trimming and J lost 3 bases; unmatched junction nucleotides: 2. From germline, CDR1 is MGHRA and CDR2 YSYEKL. The CDR3 sequence: CASSLGQGVYEQYF. DNA for the CDR3: TGCGCCAGCAGCCTGGGACAGGGGGTCTACGAGCAGTACTTC.

V and J are TRBV14 and TRBJ2-3; 9 bases fit TRBD2. The germline CDR1 and CDR2 sequences are SGHDN and FVKESK. There are 18 residues in the CDR3. With V trimmed by 0 bases and J by 1 base, 8 bases remained unmatched. Written as DNA, the CDR3 is TGTGCCAGCAGCCAAGATTGGGCGGGAGGGCCGGGCACAGATACGCAGTATTTT. As protein: CASSQDWAGGPGTDTQYF.

The chain carries TRBV9 and TRBJ1-6; 10 bases fit TRBD1. The CDR3 is made up of 17 amino acids. The germline V gene has CDR1 SGDLS and CDR2 YYNGEE. The J segment lost 3 bases and the V segment lost 0 bases, leaving 3 bases of the junction unmatched. Here the CDR3 DNA reads TGTGCCAGCAGCGTAGATTGGACAGGGGGCTATAATTCACCCCTCCACTTT. This translates into CASSVDWTGGYNSPLHF. The entire variable domain, with the rest obtained from reference TRBV9 and TRBJ1-6, is as follows: DSGVTQTPKHLITATGQRVTLRCSPRSGDLSVYWYQQSLDQGLQFLIQYYNGEERAKGNILERFSAQQFPDLHSELNLSSLELGDSALYFCASSVDWTGGYNSPLHFGNGTRLTVT.

CDR3 in amino acids: CASSGTSGRDTQYF. CDR3 in DNA: TGTGCCAGCAGCGGGACTAGCGGGAGAGATACGCAGTATTTT. The chain combines TRBV9 with TRBJ2-3, with 13 bases lining up with TRBD2. The junction had 0 bases not matched to a gene; V was cut back by 3 bases and J by 5 bases. Germline CDR1 reads SGDLS; CDR2 reads YYNGEE. This CDR3 has 14 residues.

The chain is built from TRBV29-1 and TRBJ1-1; a weak D match, TRBD1 (5 bases). The CDR3 has 12 amino acids. Germline V CDR1 and CDR2: SQVTM, ANQGSEA. The DNA of the CDR3 is TGCAGTGGGGTCAAAGGGGACACTGAAGCTTTCTTT. Translated: CSGVKGDTEAFF.

V is TRBV4-1 and J is TRBJ1-5; a weak D match, TRBD1 (5 bases). The CDR3 is 14 amino acids. Trimming pared 0 bases from V and 2 bases from J, leaving 5 bases between. Germline-derived CDR1 and CDR2 are MGHRA and YSYEKL. The CDR3 region has the DNA TGCGCCAGCAGCCAAGACAGGGGCAATCAGCCCCAGCATTTT. It codes for CASSQDRGNQPQHF.

The J gene is TRBJ1-2, the V gene TRBV2, with 7 bases fitting TRBD1. The CDR3 consists of 15 residues. V was clipped by 5 bases and J by 0 bases; unmatched bases: 6. Germline loops: CDR1 SNHLY, CDR2 FYNNEI. CDR3 sequence reads: CASSPTTGSNYGYTF. CDR3 DNA sequence: TGTGCCAGCAGTCCGACGACAGGGTCTAACTATGGCTACACCTTC.

This clone turned up a few times. The V gene is TRBV7-2, the J gene TRBJ2-7; the D gene is possibly TRBD2 (6 bases). CDR1 and CDR2 (germline): SGHTA, FQGNSA. Trimming shortened V by 5 bases and J by 0 bases, and 8 bases separated the two germline ends. CDR3 size: 13 residues. In nucleotides, the CDR3 is TGTGCCAGCAGCCCGGGACTCTCCTACGAGCAGTACTTC. It is translated as CASSPGLSYEQYF.

The V call is TRBV5-1, the J call TRBJ1-3; D is perhaps TRBD1 (6 bases). Germline CDR1 SGHRS, CDR2 YFSETQ. Trimming pared 2 bases from V and 4 bases from J, leaving 10 bases between. The CDR3 has 14 residues. The CDR3 sequence: CASSLEGVGNTIYF. DNA for the CDR3: TGCGCCAGCAGCTTAGAGGGGGTCGGAAACACCATATATTTT.

The chain recombines TRBV5-6 with TRBJ2-7, with D possibly matching TRBD2 (6 bases). Trimming shortened V by 2 bases and J by 6 bases, and 15 bases separated the two germline ends. This CDR3 contains 14 residues. CDR1 is SGHDT and CDR2 is YYEEEE in the germline V gene. CDR3 sequence: CASSFLTSTREQYF. Written as DNA, the CDR3 is TGTGCCAGCAGCTTCCTGACTAGTACTCGCGAGCAGTACTTC.

The genes are TRBV10-2 and TRBJ2-7; no reliable D call. Germline loops: CDR1 WSHSY, CDR2 SAAADI. Trimming removed 3 bases from V and 0 bases from J, with 3 bases in between. This CDR3 region has 12 residues. The DNA of the CDR3 is TGCGCCAGCAGTGACGTCTCCTACGAGCAGTACTTC. This sequence encodes CASSDVSYEQYF.

The rearrangement links TRBV30 to TRBJ1-1; no clear D. The germline CDR1 and CDR2 sequences are GTSNPN and SVGIG (reference sequence). The CDR3 extends over 13 amino acids. With 1 base removed from V and 0 bases from J, the gap between germline ends came to 6 bases. The CDR3: CAWSELLNTEAFF. The DNA of the CDR3 is TGTGCCTGGAGTGAACTGTTGAACACTGAAGCTTTCTTT.

V usage is TRBV5-6 and J usage is TRBJ2-7; TRBD2 is a possible D gene (6 bases). The ends were cut back, 4 bases at V and 3 bases at J, with 14 bases in the middle. Germline CDR1 reads SGHDT; CDR2 reads YYEEEE. CDR3 length: 14 residues. This chain's CDR3 is CASSDGTPSYEQYF. CDR3 in DNA: TGTGCCAGCAGCGACGGGACTCCAAGCTACGAGCAGTACTTC. The whole variable domain, filled in from reference TRBV5-6 and TRBJ2-7, reads DAGVTQSPTHLIKTRGQQVTLRCSPKSGHDTVSWYQQALGQGPQFIFQYYEEEERQRGNFPDRFSGHQFPNYSSELNVNALLLGDSALYLCASSDGTPSYEQYFGPGTRLTVT.

V and J are TRBV27 and TRBJ1-2, with D uncertain. CDR3 length equals 13 residues. V gave up 6 bases and J gave up 0 bases, with 8 bases separating them. Germline CDR1 reads MNHEY; CDR2 reads SMNVEV (reference sequence). CDR3 bases: TGTGCCAGCAGGCGTGGAGCTAACTATGGCTACACCTTC. Protein product: CASRRGANYGYTF.

This sequence joins TRBV7-6 and TRBJ2-2, with 8 bases that match TRBD2. The V gene end was trimmed by 5 bases and the J gene end by 1 base; junction bases not matched to a gene: 6. The CDR3 consists of 16 residues. CDR1 is SGHVS, CDR2 FNYEAQ, per germline. The CDR3 bases are TGTGCCAGCAGCCTGACTAGCGTTAAGAACACCGGGGAGCTGTTTTTT. Its protein is CASSLTSVKNTGELFF. The full variable domain, with the rest looked up from reference TRBV7-6 and TRBJ2-2, is GAGVSQSPRYKVTKRGQDVALRCDPISGHVSLYWYRQALGQGPEFLTYFNYEAQQDKSGLPNDRFSAERPEGSISTLTIQRTEQRDSAMYRCASSLTSVKNTGELFFGEGSRLTVL.

The V call is TRBV4-1, the J call TRBJ2-2; 11 bases match TRBD1. The CDR3 is made up of 17 amino acids. CDR1 is MGHRA, CDR2 YSYEKL, per germline. Unmatched junction bases numbered 2, after V lost 2 bases and J lost 0 bases. CDR3 in DNA: TGCGCCAGCAGCCAATCGGGACAGGGGGCGAACACCGGGGAGCTGTTTTTT. Translating gives CASSQSGQGANTGELFF.

The chain couples TRBV4-1 to TRBJ2-1; 7 positions agree with TRBD2. Germline CDR1 is MGHRA and CDR2 is YSYEKL. The CDR3 sequence is 15 residues long. Trimming at V came to 6 bases and at J to 0 bases, leaving 5 bases not matched to a gene. DNA of the CDR3: TGCGCCAGCAGTCGGGAGGATAGCTCCTACAATGAGCAGTTCTTC. Translation gives CASSREDSSYNEQFF.